Following are 30 T cell receptor beta chains from one sample sequenced in a study of T cells in localized non-small cell lung cancer. Sequencing was performed with immunoSEQ multiplex PCR; in TCRdb, only in-frame clones are kept and a portion is missing. This sample has about 76,000 clones; 65% to 85% occur once, and the top ten carry 1% to 1.5%. The source was peripheral blood, collected before any cancer treatment. These receptors were collected from a female donor older than 55 with stage I lung adenocarcinoma.

The CDR3 region has the DNA TGTGCCAGCAGTTACGTTGCTTCCGGGGAGCAGTTCTTC. It translates to CASSYVASGEQFF. The chain carries TRBV6-6 and TRBJ2-1; D is unresolved. Between the trimmed V and J ends, which lost 2 bases and 10 bases, there was a span of 12 bases. CDR3 size: 13 residues. Germline V gene sequence: CDR1 MNHNY, CDR2 SVGAGI (reference sequence).

The gene calls are TRBV28 and TRBJ2-5, with 9 positions matching TRBD1. In germline, CDR1 is MDHEN, CDR2 SYDVKM. V trimming: 3 bases; J trimming: 5 bases; junction bases outside the gene matches: 1. The CDR3 runs to 13 residues. CDR3 region: CASSFDRGETQYF. CDR3 sequence (DNA): TGTGCCAGCAGTTTCGACAGGGGGGAGACCCAGTACTTC.

The J gene is TRBJ2-5, the V gene TRBV6-5; no clear D gene. The germline V gene has CDR1 MNHEY and CDR2 SVGAGI. The CDR3 sequence is 11 residues long. Trimming pared 7 bases from V and 5 bases from J, leaving 8 bases between. The CDR3 DNA is TGTGCCAGCACCCATGGGGAGACCCAGTACTTC. This codes for CASTHGETQYF.

This clone was recorded once. The chain employs TRBV15 and TRBJ2-3, with TRBD2 identical over 8 bases. Trimming took 4 bases from V and 2 from J; bases not matched to a gene: 8. The length of the CDR3 is 16 residues. Germline V CDR1 and CDR2: LNHNV, YYDKDF (reference sequence). This CDR3 reads CATSTGVAGHTDTQYF. For the CDR3, the DNA is TGTGCCACCAGCACAGGGGTAGCGGGGCACACAGATACGCAGTATTTT.

This rearrangement joins TRBV2 to TRBJ2-7; TRBD1 aligns across 8 bases. With V trimmed by 6 bases and J by 3 bases, 4 bases remained unmatched. Germline CDR1 and CDR2: SNHLY and FYNNEI. The CDR3 has 13 amino acids. The CDR3 DNA sequence: TGTGCCAGCAGCTTTGACAGGGGCTACGAGCAGTACTTC. It encodes CASSFDRGYEQYF. The whole variable domain, remainder taken from reference TRBV2 and TRBJ2-7, is EPEVTQTPSHQVTQMGQEVILRCVPISNHLYFYWYRQILGQKVEFLVSFYNNEISEKSEIFDDQFSVERPDGSNFTLKIRSTKLEDSAMYFCASSFDRGYEQYFGPGTRLTVT.

This clone came up a few times. The chain joins TRBV10-2 to TRBJ1-1; TRBD1 aligns across 7 bases. Trimming removed 3 bases from V and 0 bases from J; junction bases left unmatched: 4. The germline CDR1 and CDR2 sequences are WSHSY and SAAADI. This CDR3 is 15 amino acids long. CDR3 residues: CASSETGDMNTEAFF. The DNA of the CDR3 is TGCGCCAGCAGTGAAACAGGGGACATGAACACTGAAGCTTTCTTT.

The chain is built from TRBV10-3 and TRBJ2-1, with 9 bases aligning to TRBD2. The ends lost 4 bases at V and 2 bases at J; junction bases unmatched: 3. Germline values: CDR1 ENHRY, CDR2 SYGVKD. This CDR3 is built from 15 residues. CDR3: CAISASGAAYNEQFF. The CDR3 nucleotides are TGTGCCATCAGTGCTAGCGGGGCCGCCTACAATGAGCAGTTCTTC.

There are a few counts of this clone. The chain carries TRBV4-2 and TRBJ1-1; 7 positions match TRBD1. Germline CDR1 is LGHNA and CDR2 is YNFKEQ. V lost 7 bases, J lost 5 bases, and 13 bases stayed unmatched. CDR3 length equals 15 residues. CDR3 sequence: CASNPLVQGGTEAFF. CDR3 nucleotide sequence: TGTGCCAGCAACCCCTTGGTCCAGGGGGGAACTGAAGCTTTCTTT.

The chain couples TRBV14 to TRBJ2-5; no clear D. V was cut by 6 bases and J by 1 base, with 6 bases left in between. The V gene's germline CDR1 is SGHDN and CDR2 FVKESK. CDR3 length: 12 residues. The CDR3 DNA sequence: TGTGCCAGCAGTCGGACCCAAGAGACCCAGTACTTC. The encoded protein is CASSRTQETQYF.

V gene TRBV7-2 combines with J gene TRBJ2-5, with TRBD2 as a possible D gene (6 bases). CDR3 length equals 17 residues. The germline V gene has CDR1 SGHTA and CDR2 FQGNSA. V was shortened by 1 base and J by 5 bases, with 20 bases between the two germline ends. CDR3 bases: TGTGCCAGCAGCTTAGAACAGTTGGGGGGTCCCCGGGAGACCCAGTACTTC. This encodes CASSLEQLGGPRETQYF.

V and J are TRBV6-1 and TRBJ1-5; D not resolved. V lost 6 bases and J 3 bases, leaving 12 bases between the germline ends. This CDR3 contains 14 residues. Germline V gene sequence: CDR1 MNHNS, CDR2 SASEGT. CDR3 protein: CASSLGIANQPQHF. The DNA for the CDR3 is TGTGCCAGCAGCCTCGGGATCGCCAATCAGCCCCAGCATTTT.

The chain links TRBV19 to TRBJ1-2, with TRBD1 matching over 7 bases. There are 14 residues in the CDR3. The V gene's germline CDR1 is LNHDA and CDR2 SQIVND (reference sequence). V lost 2 bases to trimming and J lost 4 bases; unmatched junction nucleotides: 4. The CDR3 sequence: CASSIRQGLYGYTF. Here the CDR3 DNA reads TGTGCCAGTAGTATACGACAGGGACTCTATGGCTACACCTTC. The variable domain in full, completed from reference TRBV19 and TRBJ1-2, reads DGGITQSPKYLFRKEGQNVTLSCEQNLNHDAMYWYRQDPGQGLRLIYYSQIVNDFQKGDIAEGYSVSREKKESFPLTVTSAQKNPTAFYLCASSIRQGLYGYTFGSGTRLTVV.

This chain links TRBV7-8 with TRBJ2-2, with TRBD1 matching over 8 bases. Germline values: CDR1 SGHVS, CDR2 FQNEAQ. The CDR3 totals 17 residues. V dropped 4 bases and J dropped 1; count of bases not matched to a gene: 8. DNA for the CDR3: TGTGCCAGCAGCTCCCTAACCGGGACAGGGAACACCGGGGAGCTGTTTTTT. Protein sequence: CASSSLTGTGNTGELFF.

The chain combines TRBV4-3 with TRBJ2-2; either TRBD1 or TRBD2 may supply D (5 bases each). Germline CDR1 and CDR2: LGHNA and YSLEER. V was cut by 3 bases and J by 3 bases, with 14 bases left in between. The CDR3 has 16 residues. The CDR3 nucleotides read TGCGCCAGCAGCCATGACACTAGGGGACACACCGGGGAGCTGTTTTTT. It yields the protein CASSHDTRGHTGELFF.

The rearrangement joins TRBV12-5 to TRBJ2-1; 8 nucleotides align to TRBD2. CDR1 is LGHNT and CDR2 is FRNRAP in the germline V gene. The CDR3 is 16 residues long. V dropped 7 bases and J dropped 7; count of bases not matched to a gene: 15. The CDR3 sequence: CASATGGGFRTNEQFF. The CDR3 nucleotides read TGTGCTAGTGCCACCGGGGGGGGGTTTCGCACTAATGAGCAGTTCTTC.

The gene calls are TRBV6-1 and TRBJ2-3; 10 bases fit TRBD2. CDR3 length: 17 amino acids. Germline V gene sequence: CDR1 MNHNS, CDR2 SASEGT. V lost 4 bases, J lost 8 bases, and 15 bases stayed unmatched. This CDR3 is CASSGHSGGNPQGTQYF. The CDR3 coding sequence is TGTGCCAGCAGTGGGCATAGCGGGGGGAACCCACAGGGTACGCAGTATTTT.

The chain uses TRBV29-1 and TRBJ2-7, with D tentatively TRBD1 (6 bases). Trimming pared 8 bases from V and 0 bases from J, leaving 17 bases between. The CDR3 totals 14 residues. In germline, CDR1 is SQVTM, CDR2 ANQGSEA. The chain's CDR3 is CSPRGLGASYEQYF. The DNA for the CDR3 is TGCAGCCCGAGAGGGTTGGGGGCCTCCTACGAGCAGTACTTC.

The chain recombines TRBV4-2 with TRBJ1-1, with 8 nucleotides matching TRBD1. The V gene end was trimmed by 3 bases and the J gene end by 4 bases; junction bases not matched to a gene: 7. The length of the CDR3 is 15 residues. Germline CDR1 is LGHNA and CDR2 is YNFKEQ. The CDR3: CASSHTGQGGTEAFF. The CDR3 bases are TGTGCCAGCAGCCACACCGGACAGGGCGGCACTGAAGCTTTCTTT.

The chain combines TRBV4-2 with TRBJ1-2; tentative D call: TRBD1 (5 bases). There are 15 residues in the CDR3. CDR1 and CDR2 from the germline V gene are LGHNA and YNFKEQ. V lost 0 bases and J 5 bases, leaving 13 bases between the germline ends. CDR3 loop: CASSQDLAREYGYTF. Written as DNA, the CDR3 is TGTGCCAGCAGCCAAGATCTGGCCAGGGAATATGGCTACACCTTC.

V is TRBV9 and J is TRBJ2-1, with D tentatively TRBD1 or TRBD2 (5 bases each). Germline V lookup: CDR1 SGDLS, CDR2 YYNGEE. Trimming shortened V by 4 bases and J by 2 bases, and 16 bases separated the two germline ends. This CDR3 contains 16 residues. Here the CDR3 reads CASSHKRGAAYNEQFF. CDR3 in DNA: TGTGCCAGCAGCCACAAACGAGGGGCCGCCTACAATGAGCAGTTCTTC.

V usage is TRBV6-6 and J usage is TRBJ2-7, with 10 positions matching TRBD1. The CDR3 is made up of 14 amino acids. The V gene end was trimmed by 6 bases and the J gene end by 5 bases; junction bases not matched to a gene: 7. Per germline, CDR1 MNHNY and CDR2 SVGAGI (reference sequence). CDR3 in amino acids: CASSRKGTGDEQYF. The CDR3 DNA sequence: TGTGCCAGCAGCCGAAAGGGGACAGGGGACGAGCAGTACTTC.

This clone has only one observation. Other DNA sequences in the same sample also yield this CDR3. The genes are TRBV5-1 and TRBJ2-5, with 9 bases fitting TRBD2. V lost 2 bases to trimming and J lost 1 base; unmatched junction nucleotides: 6. This CDR3 comprises 16 residues. The germline V gene encodes CDR1 SGHRS and CDR2 YFSETQ. The CDR3 DNA sequence: TGCGCCAGCAGCTTAGGCGGGGGGGGGATCCAAGAGACCCAGTACTTC. Encoded protein: CASSLGGGGIQETQYF.

This chain links TRBV11-2 with TRBJ2-2; weak D call: TRBD2 (5 bases). Trimming pared 5 bases from V and 0 bases from J, leaving 13 bases between. Germline V gene lookup returns CDR1 SGHAT and CDR2 FQNNGV. This CDR3 has 16 residues. The CDR3 DNA is TGTGCCAGCAGCGATGACGTGGAGGCGAACACCGGGGAGCTGTTTTTT. Translated: CASSDDVEANTGELFF.

The chain has TRBV18 and TRBJ2-7; 9 bases map to TRBD1. This CDR3 comprises 13 residues. Trimming removed 5 bases from V and 6 bases from J; junction bases left unmatched: 5. CDR1 is KGHSH, CDR2 LQKENI, per germline. The CDR3 bases are TGTGCCAGCTCATCAACAGGGGGCGGCGAGCAGTACTTC. Translating it yields CASSSTGGGEQYF.

This clone came up a few times. The sample holds other DNA sequences that translate to the same CDR3. The chain combines TRBV6-1 with TRBJ1-4; D is unclear. V was clipped by 6 bases and J by 0 bases, with 14 bases between them. This CDR3 has 16 residues. Germline V lookup: CDR1 MNHNS, CDR2 SASEGT. This chain's CDR3 is CASSEWTGPTNEKLFF. The CDR3 DNA follows: TGTGCCAGCAGCGAATGGACGGGCCCAACTAATGAAAAACTGTTTTTT.

CDR3 DNA: TGTGCCAGTAGTATCGAGGGGGAGGGTGAGCAGTTCTTC. Protein sequence: CASSIEGEGEQFF. This chain connects TRBV19 to TRBJ2-1, with TRBD2 as a possible D gene (7 bases). CDR1 LNHDA and CDR2 SQIVND come from the germline V gene (reference sequence). The V end was cut by 3 bases, the J end by 9 bases, with 12 bases between. The CDR3 has 13 residues.

Comments on this clone: The junction departs from the called germline gene at one end, perhaps through a read error. The chain uses TRBV10-2 and TRBJ2-7; D might be TRBD2 (5 bases). This CDR3 is 14 amino acids long. CDR1 is WSHSY, CDR2 SAAADI, per germline. CDR3 coding DNA: TGCGCCAGCAATTTACTAGGTCCCGCCTACGAGCAGCACTTC. Translating gives CASNLLGPAYEQHF.

This clone was counted a single time. The V gene is TRBV5-4, the J gene TRBJ2-1; 9 bases align to TRBD2. V lost 3 bases and J lost 10; bases outside the gene matches: 14. CDR1 is SGHNT, CDR2 YYREEE, per germline (reference sequence). The CDR3 is 16 amino acids. The CDR3, as DNA: TGTGCCAGCAGCTCCATTGGGAGCGGGAGGAGGGGAGAGCAGTTCTTC. This translates into CASSSIGSGRRGEQFF.

The gene calls are TRBV6-6 and TRBJ1-2; TRBD1 aligns across 9 bases. Germline CDR1 is MNHNY and CDR2 is SVGAGI (reference sequence). There are 15 residues in the CDR3. Losses at the gene ends were 5 bases for V and 8 bases for J; bases not matched to a gene: 12. In DNA, the CDR3 is TGTGCCAGCAGTACTGGGACAGGGCCGGTCCGCGGCTACACCTTC. Protein sequence: CASSTGTGPVRGYTF.

This clone was recorded once. This chain links TRBV28 with TRBJ1-1; possibly TRBD1 for D (6 bases). This CDR3 contains 14 residues. V dropped 6 bases and J dropped 0 bases, with 11 bases sitting between them. Per the germline V gene, CDR1 is MDHEN and CDR2 is SYDVKM. CDR3 DNA sequence: TGTGCCAGCAGATCGACAGGAATGAACACTGAAGCTTTCTTT. Translated, it gives CASRSTGMNTEAFF.